The T cell receptor beta chain under discussion was sequenced for a study of blood T cells in healthy people across ages. A second PCR of roughly 7 to 11 cycles used a sample-barcoded 5' primer and a J-beta primer mix. A single record per CDR3 protein comes from TCRdb applying MiXCR to the 5' RACE reads. This table holds about 1 million distinct CDR3 sequences, 20% to 25% found once. Broader study findings: Age brought a roughly linear fall in TCR beta diversity measured per million T cells.

Per the germline V gene, CDR1 is SGHRS and CDR2 is YFSETQ. There are 18 residues in the CDR3. Points on this clonotype: Its specificity is unknown. A read error may produce the germline difference seen at one junction end.

These data are also associated with another study on T cells of mothers and their children.

The rearrangement uses TRBV5-1 and TRBJ2-7, with 7 bases identical to TRBD1. This receptor was identified in a girl aged 2-10 years in good health. The sample was blood. CDR3 sequence: CPSSRLGQKGNSRYEQYF. The DNA for the CDR3 is TGCCCCAGCAGCCGGTTGGGACAGAAGGGGAACAGTAGATACGAGCAGTACTTC. The full variable domain, its missing parts supplied by reference TRBV5-1 and TRBJ2-7, is KAGVTQTPRYLIKTRGQQVTLSCSPISGHRSVSWYQQTPGQGLQFLFEYFSETQRNKGNFPGRFSGRQFSNSRSEMNVSTLELGDSALYLCPSSRLGQKGNSRYEQYFGPGTRLTVT.